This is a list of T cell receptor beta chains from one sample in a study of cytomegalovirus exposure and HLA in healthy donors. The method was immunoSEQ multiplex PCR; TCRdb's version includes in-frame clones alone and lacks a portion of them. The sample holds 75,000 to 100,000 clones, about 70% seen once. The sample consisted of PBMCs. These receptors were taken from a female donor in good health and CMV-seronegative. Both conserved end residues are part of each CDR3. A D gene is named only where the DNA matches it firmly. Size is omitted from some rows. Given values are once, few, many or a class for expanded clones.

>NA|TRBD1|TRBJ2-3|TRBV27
TGTGCCAGCAGGCCTCGGGGCAGGGGGACAGATACGCAGTATTTT
CASRPRGRGTDTQYF
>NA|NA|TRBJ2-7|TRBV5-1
TGCGCCAGCAGCTTGGTACGGGGCTACGAGCAGTACTTC
CASSLVRGYEQYF
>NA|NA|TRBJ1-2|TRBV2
TGTGCCAGCAGTGTCAGGGCACCGGGCTACACCTTC
CASSVRAPGYTF
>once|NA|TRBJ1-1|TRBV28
TGTGCCAGCAGTTCCCCTCCTACAGGGCCCACTGAAGCTTTCTTT
CASSSPPTGPTEAFF
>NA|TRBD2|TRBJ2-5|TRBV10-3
TGTGCCATCAGTGAGCCTCTAGCGGGAGGGCCACGGGAGACCCAGTACTTC
CAISEPLAGGPRETQYF
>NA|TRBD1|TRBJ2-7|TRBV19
TGTGCCAGTAGTCCCTGGGACAGAGACTACGAGCAGTACTTC
CASSPWDRDYEQYF
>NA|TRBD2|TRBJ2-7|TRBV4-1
TGCGACAGCAGCCAAGGCAGAGGACTAGCGGTCGCCTACGAGCAGTACTTC
CDSSQGRGLAVAYEQYF
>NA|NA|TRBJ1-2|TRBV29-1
TGCAGCGTCTCGGACTTGGGGGGCTACACCTTC
CSVSDLGGYTF
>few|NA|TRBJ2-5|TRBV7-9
TGTGCCAGCAGCTTAATGAGCGGGCTAGAGACCCAGTACTTC
CASSLMSGLETQYF
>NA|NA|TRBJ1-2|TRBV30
TGTGCCTGGAGTGACTCGGGGGACTATGGCTACACCTTC
CAWSDSGDYGYTF
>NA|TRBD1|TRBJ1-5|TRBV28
TGTGCCAGCAGACATCCGGGACAGAACCCTCAGCCCCAGCATTTT
CASRHPGQNPQPQHF
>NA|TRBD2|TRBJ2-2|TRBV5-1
TGCGCCAGCAGCCCACTAGCGCCAAACACCGGGGAGCTGTTTTTT
CASSPLAPNTGELFF
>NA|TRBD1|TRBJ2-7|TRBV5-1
TGCGCCAGCAGCTTGGTGGGCAGGGGGCTCTACGAGCAGTACTTC
CASSLVGRGLYEQYF
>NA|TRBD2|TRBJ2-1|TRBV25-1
TGTGCCAGCAGTAGACTAGCGGGAAGCTCCTACAATGAGCAGTTCTTC
CASSRLAGSSYNEQFF
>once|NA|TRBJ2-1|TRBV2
TGTGCCAGCAGTGACGGCTCGGGTTCCCTCAATGAGCAGTTCTTC
CASSDGSGSLNEQFF
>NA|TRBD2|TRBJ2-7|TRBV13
TGTGCCAGTCGTTTAGCGGGGGGGCCTTACGAGCAGTACTTC
CASRLAGGPYEQYF
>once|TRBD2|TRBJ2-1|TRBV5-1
TGCGCCAGCAGCTTCGGGACTAGCGGGCGCAATGAGCAGTTCTTC
CASSFGTSGRNEQFF
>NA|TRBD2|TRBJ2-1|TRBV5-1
TGCGCCAGCAGCAACTTCCTTAGCGGGGGGGGGTACAATGAGCAGTTCTTC
CASSNFLSGGGYNEQFF
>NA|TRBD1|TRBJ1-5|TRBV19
TGTGCCAGACCACTGATCTTACCGGGACAGGGTAGCAATCAGCCCCAGCATTTT
CARPLILPGQGSNQPQHF
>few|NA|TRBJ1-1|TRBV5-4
TGTGCCAGCAGGGCGACAGGAAGGAACACTGAAGCTTTCTTT
CASRATGRNTEAFF
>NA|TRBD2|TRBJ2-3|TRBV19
TGTGCCAGTAGTTTCAGACTAGCGGGACCAGATACGCAGTATTTT
CASSFRLAGPDTQYF
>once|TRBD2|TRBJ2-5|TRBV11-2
TGTGCCAGCAGCCGGACTAGCGGTTACGAGACCCAGTACTTC
CASSRTSGYETQYF
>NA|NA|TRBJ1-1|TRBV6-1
TGTGCCAGCAGTGAGAGCGACGAGGCTGAAGCTTTCTTT
CASSESDEAEAFF
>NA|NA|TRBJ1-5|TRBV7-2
TGTGCCAGCAGCTTAAGTACAGGGAGCAATCAGCCCCAGCATTTT
CASSLSTGSNQPQHF
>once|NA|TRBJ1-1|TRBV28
TGTGCCAGCAGAGTCCGGGATACCGTGAACACTGAAGCTTTCTTT
CASRVRDTVNTEAFF
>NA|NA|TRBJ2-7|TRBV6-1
TGTGCCAGCAGCGGATTTGGGGGCGACTACGAGCAGTACTTC
CASSGFGGDYEQYF
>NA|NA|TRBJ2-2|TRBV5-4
TGTGCCAGCAGCTTGTTTGGGACTCCCACCGGGGAGCTGTTTTTT
CASSLFGTPTGELFF
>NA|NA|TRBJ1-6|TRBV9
TGTGCCAGCAGCGAGACAGGCTATTCACCCCTCCACTTT
CASSETGYSPLHF
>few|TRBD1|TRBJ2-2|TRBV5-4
TGTGCCAGCAGCTTGACCGGGACAGGGTCCCGGGAGCTGTTTTTT
CASSLTGTGSRELFF
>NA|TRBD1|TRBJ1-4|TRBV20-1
TGCAGTGCTACCAGGGGGGAAAAACTGTTTTTT
CSATRGEKLFF
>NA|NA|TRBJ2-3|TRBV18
TGTGCCAGCTCATTCCTAGGCGGCGTAACAGATACGCAGTATTTT
CASSFLGGVTDTQYF
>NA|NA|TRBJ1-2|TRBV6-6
TGTGCCAGCAGTTCTTTCAGGGACACTGGCTACACCTTC
CASSSFRDTGYTF
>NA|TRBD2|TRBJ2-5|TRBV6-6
TGTGCCAGCAGTCCCCCCGGGACTATCCAAGAGACCCAGTACTTC
CASSPPGTIQETQYF
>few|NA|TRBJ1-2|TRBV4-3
TGCGCCAGCAGCCAAGACCTTACAGGGACCTATGGCTACACCTTC
CASSQDLTGTYGYTF
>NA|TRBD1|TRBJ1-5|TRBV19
TGTGCCAGTAGTATAGGGGGGGACAGATATAGCAATCAGCCCCAGCATTTT
CASSIGGDRYSNQPQHF
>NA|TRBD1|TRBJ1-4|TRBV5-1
TGCGCCAGCAGCCCCGCTGGGACAGGGGCTGAAAAACTGTTTTTT
CASSPAGTGAEKLFF
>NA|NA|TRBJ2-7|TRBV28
TGTGCCAGCAGTTTCCAGGGGAGCGAGCAGTACTTC
CASSFQGSEQYF
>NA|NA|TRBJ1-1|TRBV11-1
TGTGCCAGCAGCTTAGGGAGGAGCACTGAAGCTTTCTTT
CASSLGRSTEAFF
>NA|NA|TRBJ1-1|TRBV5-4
TGTGCCAGCAGCACACAGCTTTCCCTGGGTACTGAAGCTTTCTTT
CASSTQLSLGTEAFF
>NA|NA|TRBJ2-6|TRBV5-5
TGTGCCAGCAGCTTGGAACTCGCTTCTGGGGCCAACGTCCTGACTTTC
CASSLELASGANVLTF
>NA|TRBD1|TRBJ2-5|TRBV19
TGTGCCAGTAGTACGGGACAGGGCTCCCAAGAGACCCAGTACTTC
CASSTGQGSQETQYF
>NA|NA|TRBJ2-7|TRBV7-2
TGTGCCAGCAGCCTCCATCCAGCCAGGGGCGAGCAGTACTTC
CASSLHPARGEQYF
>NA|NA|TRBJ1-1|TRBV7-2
TGTGCCAGCAGTAGGAACACTGAAGCTTTCTTT
CASSRNTEAFF
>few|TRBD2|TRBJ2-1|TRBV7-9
TGTGCCAGCAGCTCCCTTAGCGGGAGCCGGGGTGAGCAGTTCTTC
CASSSLSGSRGEQFF
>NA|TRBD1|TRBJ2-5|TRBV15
TGTGCCACCAGCAGAGTAGGGACAGCCGCCGGCCAGTACTTC
CATSRVGTAAGQYF
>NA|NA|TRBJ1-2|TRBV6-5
TGTGCCAGCAGTTACTCGCCAGTCAACTATGGCTACACCTTC
CASSYSPVNYGYTF
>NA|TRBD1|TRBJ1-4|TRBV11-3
TGTGCCAGCAGCACACGACAGGGAGGAGAAAAACTGTTTTTT
CASSTRQGGEKLFF
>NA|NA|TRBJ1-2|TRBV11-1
TGTGCCAGCAGCCTTGAAGGGAGCTCTGGCTACACCTTC
CASSLEGSSGYTF
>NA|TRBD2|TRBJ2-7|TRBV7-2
TGTGCCAGCAGCTTCGGGACTAGGACCTACGAGCAGTACTTC
CASSFGTRTYEQYF
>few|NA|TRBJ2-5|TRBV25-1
TGTGCCAGCCTTCCCGGGTCCCAAGAGACCCAGTACTTC
CASLPGSQETQYF
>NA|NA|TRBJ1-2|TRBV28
TGTGCCAGCCACAGCCGCTATGGCTACACCTTC
CASHSRYGYTF
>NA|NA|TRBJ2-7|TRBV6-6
TGTGCCAGCAGCCTGGAGAAATACTACGAGCAGTACTTC
CASSLEKYYEQYF
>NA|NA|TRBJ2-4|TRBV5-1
TGCGCCAGCAGCTTGGAAGGCAGGGGGGACAAAAACATTCAGTACTTC
CASSLEGRGDKNIQYF
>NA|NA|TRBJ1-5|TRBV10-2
TGCGCCAGCAGTGCGACAGGAGAACTTTATCAGCCCCAGCATTTT
CASSATGELYQPQHF
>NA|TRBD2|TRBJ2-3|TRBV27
TGTGCCAGCAGTCCCGTCCATGCGCGGGGGGGCGGAGATACGCAGTATTTT
CASSPVHARGGGDTQYF
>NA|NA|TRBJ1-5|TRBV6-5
TGTGCCAGCAGCCATACAGGGATGCTTCAGCCCCAGCATTTT
CASSHTGMLQPQHF
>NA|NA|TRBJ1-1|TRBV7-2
TGTGCCAGCAGCTTAGCAGGACTCACTGAAGCTTTCTTT
CASSLAGLTEAFF